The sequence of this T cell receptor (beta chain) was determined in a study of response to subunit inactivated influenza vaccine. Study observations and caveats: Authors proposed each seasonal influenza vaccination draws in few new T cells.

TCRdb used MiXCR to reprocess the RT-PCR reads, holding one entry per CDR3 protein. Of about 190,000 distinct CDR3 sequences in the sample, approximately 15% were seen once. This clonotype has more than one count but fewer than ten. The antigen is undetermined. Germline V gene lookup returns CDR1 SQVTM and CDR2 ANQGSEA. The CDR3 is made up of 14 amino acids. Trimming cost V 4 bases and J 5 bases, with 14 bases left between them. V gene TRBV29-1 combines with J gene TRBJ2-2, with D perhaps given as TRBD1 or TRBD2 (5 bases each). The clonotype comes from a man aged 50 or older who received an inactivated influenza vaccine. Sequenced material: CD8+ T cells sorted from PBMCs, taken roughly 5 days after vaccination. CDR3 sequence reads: CSVGVGWGTGELFF. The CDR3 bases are TGCAGCGTTGGAGTTGGGTGGGGGACCGGGGAGCTGTTTTTT.